A single sample gave rise to the 19 T cell receptor beta chains below, sequenced in a study of T cell responses to AZD1222 COVID-19 vaccine (dated by TCRdb to the early 2020s). The time point label, read with the paper, signifies: baseline before first vaccination. Libraries were prepared through the immunoSEQ multiplex PCR assay. Drawn from immuneACCESS, this table holds only the in-frame rearrangements with V and J called that TCRdb kept. Clones are partly lost; checked studies trace under half to an unresolved V gene and leave the rest unexplained. The table for this sample lists some 130,000 clones; 90% of them were counted only once. Jointly, the top ten make up about 7% of the sample. Sequencing was performed on peripheral blood, taken on day 0 of AZD1222 vaccination. The receptors here all came from an adult in good health.

The chain recombines TRBV12-3 or TRBV12-4 with TRBJ2-7, with TRBD1 matching over 7 bases. After removal of 6 bases from V and 3 bases from J, the junction contained 5 bases not matched to a gene. This CDR3 contains 13 residues. CDR3 loop: CASSWTGYYEQYF. In DNA, the CDR3 is TGTGCCAGCAGCTGGACAGGTTACTACGAGCAGTACTTC.

The CDR3 here is CASSNRGHSRSSYNSPLHF. Written as DNA, the CDR3 is TGTGCCAGCAGTAACCGCGGACACTCTCGGAGCTCCTATAATTCACCCCTCCACTTT. The gene calls are TRBV6-2 or TRBV6-3 and TRBJ1-6; tentatively, D is TRBD1 (5 bases). The CDR3 spans 19 residues. V was shortened by 5 bases and J by 0 bases, with 20 bases between the two germline ends. The germline V gene encodes CDR1 MNHEY and CDR2 SVGEGT.

V and J are TRBV10-3 and TRBJ2-1; TRBD1 agrees at 9 bases. V trimming: 7 bases; J trimming: 8 bases; junction bases outside the gene matches: 6. The germline gives CDR1 ENHRY, CDR2 SYGVKD. This CDR3 has 13 residues. The CDR3 spells CAITNRGLDEQFF. In DNA form, the CDR3 reads TGTGCCATCACGAACAGGGGGCTTGATGAGCAGTTCTTC.

J is TRBJ2-7 and V is TRBV5-6, with a tentative D call TRBD2 (6 bases). This CDR3 has 11 residues. The germline V gene has CDR1 SGHDT and CDR2 YYEEEE. V was cut by 2 bases and J by 7 bases, with 7 bases left in between. The CDR3 region is CASSFGGEQYF. In DNA form, the CDR3 reads TGTGCCAGCAGCTTCGGAGGGGAGCAGTACTTC.

The V gene is TRBV28, the J gene TRBJ2-2; the D gene could be TRBD1 or TRBD2 (6 bases each). Germline CDR1 and CDR2: MDHEN and SYDVKM. The V gene lost 6 bases and the J gene lost 3 bases, with 14 bases spanning the gap. This CDR3 is built from 15 residues. Here the CDR3 reads CASSLRGADTGELFF. CDR3 coding DNA: TGTGCCAGCAGCCTAAGGGGGGCGGACACCGGGGAGCTGTTTTTT.

The chain joins TRBV6-5 to TRBJ2-2, with 9 positions matching TRBD1. The CDR3 extends over 14 amino acids. The trim removed 8 bases at V and 7 bases at J, leaving 8 bases unmatched. The germline V gene encodes CDR1 MNHEY and CDR2 SVGAGI. The CDR3 region has the DNA TGTGCCAGCCGGGACAGGGTTTTTGTCGGGGAGCTGTTTTTT. Translation: CASRDRVFVGELFF.

This clone was seen a single time. The rearrangement uses TRBV3-1 (or the pseudogene TRBV3-2) and TRBJ1-5; a possible D gene is TRBD1 (5 bases). The CDR3 totals 12 residues. Trimming removed 8 bases at V and 5 bases at J, with 10 bases between. Germline-derived CDR1 and CDR2 are LGHDT and YNNKEL (reference sequence). The CDR3 sequence: CASSRGDQPQHF. The CDR3 DNA reads as TGTGCCAGCTCTCGGGGGGATCAGCCCCAGCATTTT.

The V and J genes are TRBV6-5 and TRBJ1-2; TRBD1 aligns across 7 bases. The V gene end was trimmed by 2 bases and the J gene end by 2 bases; junction bases not matched to a gene: 2. The CDR3 is made up of 14 amino acids. CDR1 is MNHEY, CDR2 SVGAGI, per germline. Written as DNA, the CDR3 is TGTGCCAGCAGTTACATGACAGGGAACTATGGCTACACCTTC. Its translation is CASSYMTGNYGYTF.

The chain carries TRBV5-1 and TRBJ2-5, with 12 bases lining up with TRBD2. The CDR3 runs to 16 residues. V was clipped by 3 bases and J by 3 bases; unmatched bases: 6. Looked up from germline, CDR1 is SGHRS and CDR2 is YFSETQ. The CDR3 loop is CASSSRLAGVEETQYF. The CDR3 bases are TGCGCCAGCAGCTCTAGACTAGCGGGGGTGGAAGAGACCCAGTACTTC.

J is TRBJ1-6 and V is TRBV11-2; D remains unclear. Germline V gene data show CDR1 as SGHAT and CDR2 as FQNNGV. The CDR3 has 12 amino acids. Trimming stripped 4 bases from V and 13 bases from J, with 11 bases between. The CDR3 DNA reads TGTGCCAGCAGCTCTCACGTCAGGCCCCTCCACTTT. This codes for CASSSHVRPLHF.

Notes on this clone: In the same sample, other DNA sequences code for this CDR3. V gene TRBV11-2 combines with J gene TRBJ2-7; the D is unclear. This CDR3 contains 13 residues. V was cut by 1 base and J by 5 bases, with 9 bases left in between. In germline, CDR1 is SGHAT, CDR2 FQNNGV. CDR3 sequence (DNA): TGTGCCAGCAGCTTAGTCGGGCAGAACGAGCAGTACTTC. This sequence encodes CASSLVGQNEQYF.

The CDR3 DNA reads TGTGCCAGTAGTATCTTAGTCAATCCAAGCGATGGCTACACCTTC. It codes for CASSILVNPSDGYTF. The chain links TRBV19 to TRBJ1-2; D is unclear. Germline V gives CDR1 LNHDA, CDR2 SQIVND (reference sequence). V gave up 3 bases and J gave up 6 bases, with 17 bases separating them. The CDR3 is 15 amino acids.

The rearrangement links TRBV19 to TRBJ1-1; D unresolved. Germline V gene lookup returns CDR1 LNHDA and CDR2 SQIVND (reference sequence). The germline V and J ends were trimmed by 3 bases and 2 bases, with 10 bases remaining between them. The length of the CDR3 is 14 residues. CDR3 sequence reads: CASSIFGGNTEAFF. The CDR3 DNA follows: TGTGCCAGTAGTATCTTCGGTGGAAACACTGAAGCTTTCTTT.

The genes are TRBV28 and TRBJ2-5, with D tentatively TRBD2 (6 bases). The germline V and J ends were trimmed by 1 base and 3 bases, with 9 bases remaining between them. Germline CDR1 and CDR2: MDHEN and SYDVKM. This CDR3 is built from 14 residues. DNA of the CDR3: TGTGCCAGCAGTTTATCCGGCGGGGAAGAGACCCAGTACTTC. Translating it yields CASSLSGGEETQYF.

This rearrangement joins TRBV3-1 (or the pseudogene TRBV3-2) to TRBJ2-1, with D perhaps TRBD2 (5 bases). There are 17 residues in the CDR3. Germline-derived CDR1 and CDR2 are LGHDT and YNNKEL (reference sequence). Trimming shortened V by 0 bases and J by 0 bases, and 12 bases separated the two germline ends. The CDR3: CASSQDLRESSYNEQFF. The CDR3 nucleotides read TGTGCCAGCAGCCAAGATCTTCGGGAAAGCTCCTACAATGAGCAGTTCTTC.

The chain uses TRBV5-1 and TRBJ2-7, with no clear D. Trimming removed 7 bases at V and 3 bases at J, with 11 bases between. This CDR3 has 12 amino acids. The germline gives CDR1 SGHRS, CDR2 YFSETQ. CDR3 amino acids: CASVSASYEQYF. CDR3 DNA sequence: TGCGCCAGCGTTAGTGCGAGCTACGAGCAGTACTTC.

The chain has TRBV29-1 and TRBJ1-1; D gene unclear. Germline values: CDR1 SQVTM, CDR2 ANQGSEA. This CDR3 contains 12 residues. V was clipped by 4 bases and J by 4 bases, with 10 bases between them. CDR3 nucleotide sequence: TGCAGCGTTGTAGTAGGTTTCACTGAAGCTTTCTTT. Translation: CSVVVGFTEAFF.

The chain is built from TRBV5-6 and TRBJ1-6; unclear D gene. V shed 0 bases and J shed 10 bases, with 11 bases lying between them. Germline loops: CDR1 SGHDT, CDR2 YYEEEE. The CDR3 loop spans 14 amino acids. The CDR3 coding sequence is TGTGCCAGCAGCTTGGATATTGGGTACTCACCCCTCCACTTT. Translated: CASSLDIGYSPLHF.

In this sample, this clone turned up once. The gene calls are TRBV6-5 and TRBJ2-5; a weak D match, TRBD1 (6 bases). V dropped 1 base and J dropped 5 bases, with 8 bases sitting between them. CDR1 and CDR2 from the germline V gene are MNHEY and SVGAGI. The CDR3 is 13 residues long. This chain's CDR3 is CASSYLTGETQYF. The CDR3 DNA sequence: TGTGCCAGCAGTTACTTAACAGGGGAGACCCAGTACTTC.